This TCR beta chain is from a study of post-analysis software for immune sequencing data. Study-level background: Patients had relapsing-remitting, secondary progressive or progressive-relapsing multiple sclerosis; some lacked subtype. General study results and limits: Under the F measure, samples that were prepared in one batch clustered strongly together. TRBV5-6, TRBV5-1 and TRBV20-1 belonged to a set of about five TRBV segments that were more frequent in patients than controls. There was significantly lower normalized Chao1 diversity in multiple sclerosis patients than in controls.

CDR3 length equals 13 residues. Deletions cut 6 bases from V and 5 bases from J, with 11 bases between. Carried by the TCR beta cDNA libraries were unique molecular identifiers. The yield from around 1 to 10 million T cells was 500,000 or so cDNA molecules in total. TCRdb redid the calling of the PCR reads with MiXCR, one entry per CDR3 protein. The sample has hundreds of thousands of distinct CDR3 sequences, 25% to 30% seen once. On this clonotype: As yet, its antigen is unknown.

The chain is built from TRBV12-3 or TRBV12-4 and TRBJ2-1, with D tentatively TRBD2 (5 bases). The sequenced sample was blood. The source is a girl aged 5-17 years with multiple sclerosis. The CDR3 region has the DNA TGTGCCAGCAGGAAAGGACTTGACAATGAGCAGTTCTTC. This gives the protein CASRKGLDNEQFF.